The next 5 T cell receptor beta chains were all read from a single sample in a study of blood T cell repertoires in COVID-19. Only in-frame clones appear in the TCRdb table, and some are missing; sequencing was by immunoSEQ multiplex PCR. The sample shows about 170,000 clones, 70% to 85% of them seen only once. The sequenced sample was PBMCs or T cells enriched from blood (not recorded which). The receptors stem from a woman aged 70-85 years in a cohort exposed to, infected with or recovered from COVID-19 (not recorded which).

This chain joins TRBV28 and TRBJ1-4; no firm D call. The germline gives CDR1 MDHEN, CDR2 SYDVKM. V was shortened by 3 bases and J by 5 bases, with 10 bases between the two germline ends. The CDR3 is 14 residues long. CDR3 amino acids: CASSLVSDNEKLFF. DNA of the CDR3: TGTGCCAGCAGTTTGGTCAGCGACAATGAAAAACTGTTTTTT.

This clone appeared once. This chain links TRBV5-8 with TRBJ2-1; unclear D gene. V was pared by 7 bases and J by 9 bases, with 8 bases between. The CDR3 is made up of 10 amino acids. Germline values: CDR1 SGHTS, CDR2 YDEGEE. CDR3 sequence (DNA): TGTGCCAGCTCATCTATTGAGCAGTTCTTC. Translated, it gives CASSSIEQFF.

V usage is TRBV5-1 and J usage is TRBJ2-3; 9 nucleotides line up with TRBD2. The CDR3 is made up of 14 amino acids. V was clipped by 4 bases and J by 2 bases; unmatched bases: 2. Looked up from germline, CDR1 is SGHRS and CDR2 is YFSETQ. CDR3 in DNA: TGCGCCAGCAGCCCTAGCGGGAACACAGATACGCAGTATTTT. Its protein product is CASSPSGNTDTQYF.

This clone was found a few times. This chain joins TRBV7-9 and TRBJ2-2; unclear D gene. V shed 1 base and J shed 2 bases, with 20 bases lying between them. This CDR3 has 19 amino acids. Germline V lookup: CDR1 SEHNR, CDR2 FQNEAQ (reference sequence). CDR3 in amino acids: CASSLGIFARVVNTGELFF. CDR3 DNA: TGTGCCAGCAGCTTAGGTATTTTTGCCCGGGTCGTTAACACCGGGGAGCTGTTTTTT.

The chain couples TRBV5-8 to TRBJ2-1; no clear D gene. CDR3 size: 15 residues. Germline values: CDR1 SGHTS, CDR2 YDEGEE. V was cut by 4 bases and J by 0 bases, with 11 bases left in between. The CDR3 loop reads CASSLGSSSYNEQFF. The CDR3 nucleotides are TGTGCCAGCAGCCTCGGGTCAAGCTCCTACAATGAGCAGTTCTTC.